The clone carrying this TCR beta chain was found a few times. Its antigen is unidentified. In germline, CDR1 is SGHAT, CDR2 FQNNGV. This CDR3 comprises 15 residues. The V segment lost 5 bases and the J segment 0 bases; nucleotides outside the gene matches: 3. The sample belongs to a study of beta chain features in type 1 diabetes. Points from the study as a whole: Moderate but significant shortening of TCRB CDR3s was recorded in all four CD4+ subsets from Type 1 diabetes patients. VDJ junctions from patients with type 1 diabetes contained fewer insertions and more deletions. The study found that naive, central memory and Treg TCRB repertoires appeared more similar in patients than in healthy donors.

The sequenced template was cDNA made from the entire isolated RNA. TCRdb's copy holds only in-frame clones and misses some; the assay was immunoSEQ multiplex PCR. This table has about 160,000 clones, around 8.6% appearing once. Averaging approximately 120 mL, one heparinised blood draw came from each individual donor. The gene calls are TRBV11-2 and TRBJ2-1, with 8 positions matching TRBD2. The clonotype was recovered from a woman aged 18-30 years with type 1 diabetes. The sample consisted of central memory CD4+ T cells from blood. CDR3 sequence reads: CASSQGTSSYNEQFF. The CDR3 coding sequence is TGTGCCAGCAGCCAAGGGACTAGCTCCTACAATGAGCAGTTCTTC.